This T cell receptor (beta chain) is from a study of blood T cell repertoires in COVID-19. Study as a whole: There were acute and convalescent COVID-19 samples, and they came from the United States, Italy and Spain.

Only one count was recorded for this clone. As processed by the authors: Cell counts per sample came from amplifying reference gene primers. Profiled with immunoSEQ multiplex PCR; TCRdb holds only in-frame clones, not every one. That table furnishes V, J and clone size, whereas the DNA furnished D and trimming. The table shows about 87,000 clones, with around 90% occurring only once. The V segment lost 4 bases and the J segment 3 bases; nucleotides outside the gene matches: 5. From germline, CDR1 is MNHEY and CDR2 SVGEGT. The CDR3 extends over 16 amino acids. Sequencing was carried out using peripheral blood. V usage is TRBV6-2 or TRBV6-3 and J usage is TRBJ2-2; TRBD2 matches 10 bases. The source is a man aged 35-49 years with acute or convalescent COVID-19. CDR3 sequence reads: CASSSQLAGYTGELFF. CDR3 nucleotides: TGTGCCAGCAGTTCCCAACTAGCGGGGTACACCGGGGAGCTGTTTTTT.